This T cell receptor (beta chain) was recorded in a study of cytomegalovirus exposure and HLA in healthy donors. Study at large: Prior work identified about 120 million unique TCR beta sequences in roughly 190 million T cells. Within the Caucasian-associated ancestry cluster were roughly 82% of the roughly 400 genotyped donors.

With 60 Vbeta and 13 Jbeta primers, the PCR was carried out. The method was immunoSEQ multiplex PCR; TCRdb's version includes in-frame clones alone and lacks a portion of them. In the table there are roughly 170,000 clones, over 70% of which are singletons. With regard to this clone: Its cognate antigen is unknown. One end of the junction varies from germline; a read error may be responsible. Other nucleotide sequences from this sample produce the same CDR3.

Study results and limitations: As confirmed in vitro, three CMV-associated chains were specific for CMV antigens. Usually a TCR sequence was rare, but some public TCRs were found in many donors.

The CDR3 length is 15 residues. Germline CDR1 is SNHLY and CDR2 is FYNNEI. V is TRBV2 and J is TRBJ1-3, with D maybe TRBD1 (5 bases). Sequencing input: PBMCs. The origin of this receptor is a woman aged 25 to 39 in good health and CMV-seronegative. The CDR3 here is CASRLDSLSGNTIYF. Here the CDR3 DNA reads TGTGCCAGCAGATTAGACAGCCTCTCTGGAAACACTATATATTTT.